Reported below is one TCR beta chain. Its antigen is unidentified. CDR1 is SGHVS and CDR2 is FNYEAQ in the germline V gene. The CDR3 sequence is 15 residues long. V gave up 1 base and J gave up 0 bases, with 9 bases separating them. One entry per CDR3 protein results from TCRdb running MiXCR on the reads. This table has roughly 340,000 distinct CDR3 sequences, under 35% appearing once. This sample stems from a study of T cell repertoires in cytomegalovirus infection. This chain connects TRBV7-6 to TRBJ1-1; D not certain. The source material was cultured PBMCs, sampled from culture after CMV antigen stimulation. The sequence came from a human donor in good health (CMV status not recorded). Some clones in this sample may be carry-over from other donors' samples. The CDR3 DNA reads TGTGCCAGCAGCTTAGTTGGTCCGCTGAACACTGAAGCTTTCTTT. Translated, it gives CASSLVGPLNTEAFF.